This note documents a single TCR beta chain sequence. Its antigen is unknown. There are no base qualities to consult, and no much larger clone falls within one base. The data were obtained in a study of blood T cells in healthy people across ages (dated by TCRdb to the mid-2010s). For the wider study: In model experiments, roughly one uniquely barcoded TCR beta cDNA molecule per two T cells was captured by template switching. To avoid experimental bias, donors of different ages were distributed randomly across sequencing lanes. For two donors (one aged 18 to 29 and one aged 80 or older), the study analyzed two additional independent replicas of 1 million unique cDNA reads from the same blood draw. To track age-related changes in TCR beta repertoire diversity, the study relied on deep sequencing normalized with unique cDNA molecular identifiers. The donors were split into four age groups: young (average approximately 16 years), middle-aged (39), aged (around 67) and long-lived (over 80). The paper's findings and limits, for the study overall: As age increased, observed TCR beta diversity per million T cells dropped in a roughly linear way, and a significant reduction was already evident by age about 40. Estimates of total diversity based on one million sequenced T cells were considered lower bounds and underestimates. Compared with the aged group, the long-lived group had more naive CD4+ T cells, fewer expanded clones and increased TCR diversity, suggesting age selection. Because profiling used bulk unsorted PBMCs, naive and antigen-experienced compartments could not be compared conclusively. Donor CMV infection status was unknown, potentially confounding age-related changes in expanded clonotypes. A strong correlation was found between observed TCR beta diversity and the percentage of naive T cells measured by flow cytometry.

The donors were roughly 40 Caucasian individuals from Russia, aged roughly 6 to 100 years, who were systemically healthy. Each donor gave about 9.2 milliliters of peripheral blood, drawn into EDTA-treated Vacutainer tubes. Ficoll-Paque density-gradient centrifugation was used to isolate PBMCs, with at least 7 million per sample. Total RNA, at least 6 micrograms per sample, was extracted from PBMCs with Trizol reagent. Naive CD45RAhigh/CD27high T cell percentages were measured by flow cytometry on a PBMC aliquot from every donor. Library preparation employed 5' RACE. The run used an Illumina HiSeq 2500. The second PCR ran for roughly 7 to 12 cycles and used a J-beta primer mix along with a sample-barcoded 5' primer. Each TCR beta cDNA molecule received a unique molecular identifier from a template-switch 5' adaptor carrying 12 random nucleotides. Each sample yielded at least 2.5 million CDR3-containing paired-end reads. All of the RNA was converted into first-strand cDNA using the Mint cDNA synthesis kit, with a TRBC-specific oligonucleotide serving as the primer. After uracil-DNA glycosylase treatment, a first 18-cycle PCR used universal primers M1SS and BC2_uni_R on all cDNA. Concerning the study's data processing: For normalization, 1 million high-quality reads were randomly selected from each sample, with every read carrying a distinct molecular identifier. Instead of being binned into consensus sequences, reads that shared molecular identifiers were thrown out. CDR3 identification, clonotype clustering and error correction used MiTCR with a Q25 quality threshold and the strictest error-elimination algorithm. A nonparametric unseen species model with Euler transformation was used to estimate a lower bound on total TCR beta diversity. TCRdb trimmed public reads at Q25 via fastp, called clones via MiXCR and kept in-frame beta chains. Duplicate CDR3 protein sequences are folded into a single record with the most common DNA and genes. Here the V and J calls rest on TCRdb's processing, not on the authors' analysis. The sample table contains around 800,000 distinct CDR3 sequences; only one count was recorded for about 53% of them. The ten biggest clones cover about two fifths of the sample.

In the germline V gene, CDR1 corresponds to ENHRY and CDR2 to SYGVKD. Inclusive of the bounding cysteine and phenylalanine, the CDR3 is 14 residues long. Kept here is only the CDR3 DNA, which spans 42 bases and is read in frame from base 1. Trimming takes 6 bases off V and 3 bases off J; junction bases not matched to a gene: 5. Sequencing was carried out using blood. The sequence was obtained from a man aged 80 or over in good health. The V and J segments used are TRBV10-3 and TRBJ1-5; 7 of the junction bases match TRBD1. The DNA reads TGTGCCATCAGGAATACAGGGGCCAATCAGCCCCAGCATTTT. The resulting protein is CAIRNTGANQPQHF.